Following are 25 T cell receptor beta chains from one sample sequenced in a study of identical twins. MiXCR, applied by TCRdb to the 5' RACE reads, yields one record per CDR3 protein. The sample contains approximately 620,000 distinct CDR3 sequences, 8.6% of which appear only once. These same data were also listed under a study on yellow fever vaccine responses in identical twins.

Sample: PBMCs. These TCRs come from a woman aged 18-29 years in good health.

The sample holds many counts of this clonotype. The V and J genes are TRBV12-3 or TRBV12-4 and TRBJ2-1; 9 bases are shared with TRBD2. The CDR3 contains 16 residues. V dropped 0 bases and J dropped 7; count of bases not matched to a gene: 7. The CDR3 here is CASSLAPGLAANEQFF. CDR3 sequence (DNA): TGTGCCAGCAGTTTAGCGCCGGGACTAGCAGCTAATGAGCAGTTCTTC.

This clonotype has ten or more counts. The chain's CDR3 is CATGQSTDTQYF. DNA for the CDR3: TGTGCCACGGGACAGAGCACAGATACGCAGTATTTT. This chain joins TRBV24-1 and TRBJ2-3, with 7 bases lining up with TRBD1. Germline V lookup: CDR1 KGHDR, CDR2 SFDVKD. The CDR3 has 12 residues. With 10 bases clipped from V and 0 bases from J, the junction kept 0 bases outside the gene matches.

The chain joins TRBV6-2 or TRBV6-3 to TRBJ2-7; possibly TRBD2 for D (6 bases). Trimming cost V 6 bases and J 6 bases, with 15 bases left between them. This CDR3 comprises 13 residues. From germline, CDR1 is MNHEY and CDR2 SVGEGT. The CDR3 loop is CASRRDFLSEQYF. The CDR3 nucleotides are TGTGCCAGCAGGCGGGACTTCCTTTCCGAGCAGTACTTC.

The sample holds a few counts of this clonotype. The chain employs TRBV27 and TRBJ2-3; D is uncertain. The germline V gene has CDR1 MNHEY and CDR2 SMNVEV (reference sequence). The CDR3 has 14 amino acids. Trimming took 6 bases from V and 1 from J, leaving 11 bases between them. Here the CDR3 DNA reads TGTGCCAGCAGCCCACTGCTCCGCACAGATACGCAGTATTTT. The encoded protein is CASSPLLRTDTQYF.

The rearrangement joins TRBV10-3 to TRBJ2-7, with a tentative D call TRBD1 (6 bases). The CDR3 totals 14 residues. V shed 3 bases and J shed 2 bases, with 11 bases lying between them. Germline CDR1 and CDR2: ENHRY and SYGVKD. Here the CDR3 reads CAISDSGTTYEQYF. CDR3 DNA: TGTGCCATCAGTGATTCGGGGACAACCTACGAGCAGTACTTC.

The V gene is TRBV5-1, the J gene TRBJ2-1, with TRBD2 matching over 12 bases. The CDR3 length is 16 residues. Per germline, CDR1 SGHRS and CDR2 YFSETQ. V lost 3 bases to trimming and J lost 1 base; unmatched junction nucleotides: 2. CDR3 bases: TGCGCCAGCAGCTACGGACTAGCGGGGTCCTACAATGAGCAGTTCTTC. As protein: CASSYGLAGSYNEQFF.

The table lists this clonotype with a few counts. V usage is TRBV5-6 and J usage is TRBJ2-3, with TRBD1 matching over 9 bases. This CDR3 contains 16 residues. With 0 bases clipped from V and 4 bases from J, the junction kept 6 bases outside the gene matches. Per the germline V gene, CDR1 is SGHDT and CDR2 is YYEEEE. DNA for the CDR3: TGTGCCAGCAGCTTGGCCAGGGACAGGGCCCCAGATACGCAGTATTTT. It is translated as CASSLARDRAPDTQYF.

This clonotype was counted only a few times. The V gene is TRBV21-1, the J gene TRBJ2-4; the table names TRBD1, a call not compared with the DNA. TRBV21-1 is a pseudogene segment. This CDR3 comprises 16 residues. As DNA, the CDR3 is TGTGCCAGCAGCCCCAGTGAATCGGGGACGAAAAACATTCAGTACTTC. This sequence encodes CASSPSESGTKNIQYF.

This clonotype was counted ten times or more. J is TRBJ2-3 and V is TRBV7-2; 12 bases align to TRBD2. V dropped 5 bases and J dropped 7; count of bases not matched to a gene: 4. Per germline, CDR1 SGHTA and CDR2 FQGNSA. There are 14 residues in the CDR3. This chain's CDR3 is CASSPSGGAYTQYF. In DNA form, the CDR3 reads TGTGCCAGCAGCCCTAGCGGGGGGGCATATACGCAGTATTTT. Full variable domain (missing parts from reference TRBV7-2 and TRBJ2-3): GAGVSQSPSNKVTEKGKDVELRCDPISGHTALYWYRQSLGQGLEFLIYFQGNSAPDKSGLPSDRFSAERTGGSVSTLTIQRTQQEDSAVYLCASSPSGGAYTQYFGPGTRLTVL.

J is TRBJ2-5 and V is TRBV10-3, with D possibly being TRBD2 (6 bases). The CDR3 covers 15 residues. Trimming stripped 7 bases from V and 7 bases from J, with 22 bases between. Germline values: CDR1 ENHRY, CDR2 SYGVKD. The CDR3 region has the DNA TGTGCCATCAAGGGTACTGGGCCGTGGGAGGTGACCCAGTACTTC. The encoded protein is CAIKGTGPWEVTQYF.

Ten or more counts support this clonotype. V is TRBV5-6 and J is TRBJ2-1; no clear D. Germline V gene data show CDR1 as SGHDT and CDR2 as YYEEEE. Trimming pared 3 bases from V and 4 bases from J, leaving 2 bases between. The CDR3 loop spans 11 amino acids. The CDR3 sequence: CASSWYNEQFF. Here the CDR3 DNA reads TGTGCCAGCAGCTGGTACAATGAGCAGTTCTTC.

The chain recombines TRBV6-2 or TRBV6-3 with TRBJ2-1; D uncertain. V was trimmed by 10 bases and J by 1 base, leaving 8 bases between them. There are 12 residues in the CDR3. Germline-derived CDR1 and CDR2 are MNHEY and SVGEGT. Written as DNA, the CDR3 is TGTGCCACCGCGGATTCCTACAATGAGCAGTTCTTC. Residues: CATADSYNEQFF.

CDR3 sequence (DNA): TGTGCTAGTGGTTTGGTACATTGTAGGGTTGTCGCGGCGGGAGGGAGGCACGAGCAGTACTTC. The encoded protein is CASGLVHCRVVAAGGRHEQYF. The rearrangement links TRBV12-5 to TRBJ2-7, with 9 nucleotides matching TRBD2. The CDR3 runs 21 residues. Germline V gives CDR1 LGHNT, CDR2 FRNRAP. V was pared by 0 bases and J by 5 bases, with 23 bases of the junction left unmatched.

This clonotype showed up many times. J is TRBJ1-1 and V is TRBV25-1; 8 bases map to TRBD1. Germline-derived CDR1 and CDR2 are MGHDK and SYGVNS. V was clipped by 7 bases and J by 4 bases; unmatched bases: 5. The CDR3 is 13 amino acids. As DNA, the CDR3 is TGTGCCAGCACCACAGGGGGGGTCACTGAAGCTTTCTTT. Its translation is CASTTGGVTEAFF.

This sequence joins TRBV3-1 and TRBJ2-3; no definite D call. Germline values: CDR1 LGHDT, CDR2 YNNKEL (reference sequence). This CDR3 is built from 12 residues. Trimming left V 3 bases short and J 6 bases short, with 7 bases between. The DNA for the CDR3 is TGTGCCAGCAGCCAGATTATGGATACGCAGTATTTT. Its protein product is CASSQIMDTQYF.

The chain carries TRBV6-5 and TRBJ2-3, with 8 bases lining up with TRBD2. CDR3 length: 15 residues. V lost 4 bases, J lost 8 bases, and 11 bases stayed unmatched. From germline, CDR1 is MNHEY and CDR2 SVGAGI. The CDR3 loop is CASSLASGGRGTQYF. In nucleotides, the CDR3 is TGTGCCAGCAGTTTAGCGTCGGGGGGGCGTGGTACGCAGTATTTT.

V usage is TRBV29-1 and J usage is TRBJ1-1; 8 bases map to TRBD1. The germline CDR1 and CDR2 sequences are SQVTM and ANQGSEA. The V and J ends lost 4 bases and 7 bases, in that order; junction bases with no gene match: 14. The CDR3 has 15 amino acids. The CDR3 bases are TGCAGCGTTGCTGGCAGGGGGCCCGGGGGTGGTGAAGCTTTCTTT. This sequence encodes CSVAGRGPGGGEAFF.

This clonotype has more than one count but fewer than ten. CDR3 coding DNA: TGTGCCAGCAGTTACACAGCGATTCCCTACAATGAGCAGTTCTTC. Its protein product is CASSYTAIPYNEQFF. The chain couples TRBV6-5 to TRBJ2-1; no clear D. The CDR3 consists of 15 residues. V lost 2 bases to trimming and J lost 2 bases, with 10 bases between them. Per germline, CDR1 MNHEY and CDR2 SVGAGI.

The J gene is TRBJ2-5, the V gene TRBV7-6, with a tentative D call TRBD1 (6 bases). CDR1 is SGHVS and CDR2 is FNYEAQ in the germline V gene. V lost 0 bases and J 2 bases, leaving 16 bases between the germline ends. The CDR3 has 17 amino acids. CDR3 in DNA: TGTGCCAGCAGCTTAGCACTTAGGGGGTCGGGACAAGAGACCCAGTACTTC. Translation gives CASSLALRGSGQETQYF.

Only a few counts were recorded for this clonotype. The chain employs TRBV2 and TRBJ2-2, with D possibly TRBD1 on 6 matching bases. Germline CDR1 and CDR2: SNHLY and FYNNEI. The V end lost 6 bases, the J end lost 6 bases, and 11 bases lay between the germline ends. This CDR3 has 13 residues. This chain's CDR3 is CASSSGVPGELFF. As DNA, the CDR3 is TGTGCCAGCAGCTCAGGGGTGCCCGGGGAGCTGTTTTTT.

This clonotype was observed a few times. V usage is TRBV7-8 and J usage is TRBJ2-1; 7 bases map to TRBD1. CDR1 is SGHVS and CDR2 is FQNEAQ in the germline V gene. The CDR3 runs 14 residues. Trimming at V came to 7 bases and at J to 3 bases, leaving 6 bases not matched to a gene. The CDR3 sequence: CASMGTENYNEQFF. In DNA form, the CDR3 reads TGTGCCAGCATGGGGACAGAAAACTACAATGAGCAGTTCTTC.

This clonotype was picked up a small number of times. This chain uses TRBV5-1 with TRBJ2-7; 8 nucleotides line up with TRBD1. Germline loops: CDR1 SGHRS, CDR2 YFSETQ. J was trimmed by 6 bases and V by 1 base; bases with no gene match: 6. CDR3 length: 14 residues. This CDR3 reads CASSLTGGKVEQYF. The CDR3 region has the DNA TGCGCCAGCAGCTTGACAGGGGGGAAGGTCGAGCAGTACTTC.

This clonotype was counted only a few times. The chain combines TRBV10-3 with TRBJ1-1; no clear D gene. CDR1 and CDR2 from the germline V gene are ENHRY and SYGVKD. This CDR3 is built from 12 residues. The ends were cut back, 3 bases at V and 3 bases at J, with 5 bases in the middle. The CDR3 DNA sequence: TGTGCCATCAGTGATGGGGACACTGAAGCTTTCTTT. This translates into CAISDGDTEAFF.

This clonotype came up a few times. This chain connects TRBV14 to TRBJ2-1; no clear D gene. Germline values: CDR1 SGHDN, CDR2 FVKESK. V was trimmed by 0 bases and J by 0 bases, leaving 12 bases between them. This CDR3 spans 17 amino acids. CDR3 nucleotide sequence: TGTGCCAGCAGCCAAGACTTCGCGCGGAGCTCCTACAATGAGCAGTTCTTC. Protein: CASSQDFARSSYNEQFF.

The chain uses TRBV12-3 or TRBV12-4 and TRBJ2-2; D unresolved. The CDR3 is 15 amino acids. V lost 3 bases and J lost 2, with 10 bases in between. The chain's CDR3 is CASSLWETNTGELFF. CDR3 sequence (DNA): TGTGCCAGCAGTTTGTGGGAAACCAACACCGGGGAGCTGTTTTTT.